This TCR beta chain is from a study of graft-versus-host responses after intestinal transplantation. Study results and caveats: Recipient marrow held GvH clones, some first seen in ileum or blood.

In the case of this clone: Its cognate antigen is unknown.

Produced via immunoSEQ multiplex PCR; TCRdb's table is partial and in-frame only. The table shows 19,000 or so clones, with 86% occurring only once. This clonotype was obtained from a human patient who received an intestinal transplant, so some T cells may come from the graft donor. Sequencing used PBMCs, obtained roughly 32 weeks after intestinal transplant.

CDR3 coding DNA: TGTGCCAGCAGCCAAGAAGCAGAGACCCAGTACTTC. Translated, it gives CASSQEAETQYF. The chain has TRBV14 and TRBJ2-5; D uncertain. Trimming pared 0 bases from V and 4 bases from J, leaving 3 bases between. The length of the CDR3 is 12 residues. From germline, CDR1 is SGHDN and CDR2 FVKESK.